What follows are 16 T cell receptor beta chains derived from one specimen sequenced in a study of blood T cell repertoires in COVID-19. Sequencing used immunoSEQ multiplex PCR; TCRdb keeps in-frame clones, though not all of them. The repertoire holds 130,000 or so clones, with about nine tenths as singletons. Sequencing was done on a sample of peripheral blood. These receptors all stem from a man in his forties with acute or convalescent COVID-19.

The J gene is TRBJ2-3, the V gene TRBV5-1, with 14 bases identical to TRBD2. The CDR3 spans 18 residues. From germline, CDR1 is SGHRS and CDR2 YFSETQ. Trimming removed 4 bases from V and 3 bases from J; junction bases left unmatched: 10. CDR3 bases: TGCGCCAGCAGCGTGGGGACTAGCGGGAGAGGTAGGACAGATACGCAGTATTTT. The encoded protein is CASSVGTSGRGRTDTQYF.

The chain carries TRBV1 and TRBJ2-1; the tabulated D call, TRBD2, remains unverified against the DNA. TRBV1 is a listed pseudogene. This CDR3 contains 13 residues. The DNA for the CDR3 is TGCACCAGCAGCCAAGATCGGGGTTGTGAGCAGTTCTTC. This gives the protein CTSSQDRGCEQFF.

This CDR3 is CASGYSDRRNTIYF. In DNA form, the CDR3 reads TGTGCTAGTGGTTATTCGGACAGGCGGAACACCATATATTTT. The rearrangement uses TRBV12-5 and TRBJ1-3, with 7 bases fitting TRBD1. With 4 bases clipped from V and 7 bases from J, the junction kept 7 bases outside the gene matches. CDR1 and CDR2 (germline): LGHNT, FRNRAP. This CDR3 has 14 amino acids. Supplemented by reference TRBV12-5 and TRBJ1-3, the full variable domain reads DARVTQTPRHKVTEMGQEVTMRCQPILGHNTVFWYRQTMMQGLELLAYFRNRAPLDDSGMPKDRFSAEMPDATLATLKIQPSEPRDSAVYFCASGYSDRRNTIYFGEGSWLTVV.

V and J are TRBV10-3 and TRBJ1-5; 10 bases agree with TRBD1. Germline-derived CDR1 and CDR2 are ENHRY and SYGVKD. The J segment lost 6 bases and the V segment lost 4 bases, leaving 6 bases of the junction unmatched. This CDR3 region has 15 residues. DNA for the CDR3: TGTGCCATCAGTGGCGAGACAGGGGGCCTTCAGCCCCAGCATTTT. Its translation is CAISGETGGLQPQHF.

This chain joins TRBV3-1 (or the pseudogene TRBV3-2) and TRBJ1-5; possible D gene TRBD1, 5 bases. The CDR3 contains 15 residues. Germline V CDR1 and CDR2: LGHDT, YNNKEL (reference sequence). Trimming removed 0 bases at V and 4 bases at J, with 10 bases between. CDR3 bases: TGTGCCAGCAGCCAAGATCAGGGCTGGAATCAGCCCCAGCATTTT. As protein: CASSQDQGWNQPQHF.

The chain carries TRBV6-5 and TRBJ2-1; 14 bases line up with TRBD2. The CDR3 contains 14 residues. Trimming removed 6 bases from V and 14 bases from J; junction bases left unmatched: 9. Germline V gives CDR1 MNHEY, CDR2 SVGAGI. CDR3 amino acids: CASSAGTSGGQEFF. The CDR3 DNA is TGTGCCAGCAGCGCCGGGACTAGCGGGGGTCAGGAGTTCTTC.

CDR3 nucleotide sequence: TGTGCCAGCAGCCAAACCCAACGCGGGGACTATGGCTACACCTTC. Protein product: CASSQTQRGDYGYTF. The V call is TRBV6-2 or TRBV6-3, the J call TRBJ1-2; D gene uncertain. The germline V gene encodes CDR1 MNHEY and CDR2 SVGEGT. CDR3 size: 15 residues. V was trimmed by 6 bases and J by 3 bases, leaving 17 bases between them.

The chain has TRBV6-6 and TRBJ2-6, with a weak D call TRBD2 (5 bases). Trimming left V 11 bases short and J 2 bases short, with 7 bases between. Germline CDR1 and CDR2: MNHNY and SVGAGI (reference sequence). This CDR3 comprises 12 residues. The CDR3 spells CAGAAGANVLTF. DNA of the CDR3: TGTGCCGGAGCGGCTGGGGCCAACGTCCTGACTTTC.

This clone showed up just once. V is TRBV6-2 or TRBV6-3 and J is TRBJ2-3; 8 bases are shared with TRBD2. The V gene end was trimmed by 6 bases and the J gene end by 2 bases; junction bases not matched to a gene: 10. The CDR3 is made up of 16 amino acids. Germline lookup yields CDR1 MNHEY and CDR2 SVGEGT. In DNA form, the CDR3 reads TGTGCCAGCAGCCCTGCCGTAGCGGGATACACAGATACGCAGTATTTT. This gives the protein CASSPAVAGYTDTQYF.

The chain has TRBV7-2 and TRBJ2-1, with a weak D call TRBD2 (6 bases). Germline V gene sequence: CDR1 SGHTA, CDR2 FQGNSA. Between the trimmed V and J ends, which lost 3 bases and 5 bases, there was a span of 14 bases. The CDR3 consists of 15 residues. The CDR3 coding sequence is TGTGCCAGCAGCTTGGGCGGGACGGCCAACAATGAGCAGTTCTTC. Translated, it gives CASSLGGTANNEQFF.

CDR3 protein: CASSLLTGGNEKLFF. The DNA for the CDR3 is TGTGCCAGCAGTCTACTGACAGGTGGGAATGAAAAACTGTTTTTT. J is TRBJ1-4 and V is TRBV6-2 or TRBV6-3, with D possibly matching TRBD1 (6 bases). Trimming pared 5 bases from V and 5 bases from J, leaving 15 bases between. This CDR3 contains 15 residues. Germline CDR1 is MNHEY and CDR2 is SVGEGT.

In its sample, this clone was seen many times. This chain uses TRBV30 with TRBJ1-2, with a tentative D call TRBD1 (6 bases). This CDR3 has 10 residues. V gave up 5 bases and J gave up 8 bases, with 9 bases separating them. Germline CDR1 and CDR2: GTSNPN and SVGIG (reference sequence). DNA for the CDR3: TGTGCCTGGCGAAGGGGGGGCTACACCTTC. It is translated as CAWRRGGYTF.

The chain recombines TRBV11-2 with TRBJ2-3, with 8 bases lining up with TRBD1. The trim removed 1 base at V and 2 bases at J, leaving 2 bases unmatched. Per germline, CDR1 SGHAT and CDR2 FQNNGV. The CDR3 runs to 15 residues. CDR3 bases: TGTGCCAGCAGCTTAGGGGGACAGGCCACAGATACGCAGTATTTT. Translation gives CASSLGGQATDTQYF.

The chain combines TRBV6-1 with TRBJ1-2, with 7 bases fitting TRBD1. With 0 bases clipped from V and 4 bases from J, the junction kept 2 bases outside the gene matches. The CDR3 is 14 residues long. Germline V gives CDR1 MNHNS, CDR2 SASEGT. The CDR3 region has the DNA TGTGCCAGCAGTGAAGCGAACAGGGGCTATGGCTACACCTTC. Translated, it gives CASSEANRGYGYTF.

The V and J genes are TRBV4-1 and TRBJ1-1, with D maybe TRBD1 (5 bases). V gave up 7 bases and J gave up 5 bases, with 20 bases separating them. Germline CDR1 MGHRA, CDR2 YSYEKL. CDR3 length equals 15 residues. CDR3 residues: CASKGQEGRKTEAFF. The DNA for the CDR3 is TGCGCCAGCAAGGGGCAGGAGGGGAGAAAAACTGAAGCTTTCTTT.

J is TRBJ1-1 and V is TRBV6-2 or TRBV6-3, with 8 bases aligning to TRBD1. The ends lost 2 bases at V and 5 bases at J; junction bases unmatched: 4. CDR3 length: 14 residues. Germline CDR1 reads MNHEY; CDR2 reads SVGEGT. CDR3 region: CASSYDRGGTEAFF. The CDR3 DNA is TGTGCCAGCAGTTACGACAGGGGTGGGACTGAAGCTTTCTTT.